A single sample is the source of the 2 T cell receptor beta chains below, sequenced in a study of T cells in Graves' hyperthyroidism and ophthalmopathy. There were TCR beta CDR3 regions amplified from RNA transcripts. The HTBI primer set served for first-round RT-PCR of the TCR CDR3. TCRdb independently ran MiXCR on the multiplex PCR reads; one entry per CDR3 protein. The data contain approximately 370,000 distinct CDR3 sequences, about 18% of them singletons. Material for sequencing was blood. Receptors were obtained from a woman in her 30s with Graves' hyperthyroidism that later progressed to Graves' ophthalmopathy.

With respect to this clonotype: One base away lies a much larger clone, so this may be a sequencing read error. The rearrangement joins TRBV6-5 to TRBJ2-5; TRBD2 is a possible D gene (5 bases). The CDR3 is made up of 18 amino acids. CDR1 and CDR2 from the germline V gene are MNHEY and SVGAGI. CDR3 DNA: TGTGACAGCAGTTTCGGGGTCTTCTTGATCCGATCACAAGAGACCCAGTACTTC. It is translated as CDSSFGVFLIRSQETQYF.

The rearrangement uses TRBV7-8 and TRBJ2-2; possible D gene TRBD2, 5 bases. V lost 3 bases, J lost 4 bases, and 9 bases lay in between. The germline CDR1 and CDR2 sequences are SGHVS and FQNEAQ. The CDR3 has 14 amino acids. The CDR3 is CASSFVGLTGELFF. Written as DNA, the CDR3 is TGTGCCAGCAGCTTCGTAGGACTCACCGGGGAGCTGTTTTTT.